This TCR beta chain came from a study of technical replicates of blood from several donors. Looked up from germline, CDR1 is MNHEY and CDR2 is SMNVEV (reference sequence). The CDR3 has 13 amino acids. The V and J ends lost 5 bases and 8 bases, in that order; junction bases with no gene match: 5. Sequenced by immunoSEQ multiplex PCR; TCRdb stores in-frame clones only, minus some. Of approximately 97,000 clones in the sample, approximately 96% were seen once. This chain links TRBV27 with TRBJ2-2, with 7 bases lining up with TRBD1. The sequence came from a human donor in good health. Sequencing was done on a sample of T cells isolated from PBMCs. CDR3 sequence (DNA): TGTGCCAGCAGTCCTGACAGGGCGGGGGAGCTGTTTTTT. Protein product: CASSPDRAGELFF.